These 14 T cell receptor beta chains were sequenced from one sample in a study of glioma-infiltrating T cells. The iRepertoire nested amplicon-rescue multiplex PCR amplified TCR alpha and beta CDR3s from RNA. TCRdb analysed the multiplex PCR reads with MiXCR anew, one entry per CDR3 protein. Of about 180,000 distinct CDR3 sequences in the sample, about 46% are singletons; the top ten hold 5.2%. Source material: glioma tissue, nonneoplastic brain tissue, or PBMCs (not recorded which). Receptors originate from a human donor with low-grade glioma or glioblastoma, undergoing nonglioma brain surgery, or in good health (not recorded which).

This clonotype has a count of ten or more. This chain connects TRBV5-1 to TRBJ2-1; tentatively, D is TRBD2 (6 bases). The ends were cut back, 5 bases at V and 2 bases at J, with 14 bases in the middle. The V gene's germline CDR1 is SGHRS and CDR2 YFSETQ. The CDR3 consists of 15 residues. The CDR3 DNA sequence: TGCGCCAGCAGATCTGGAGGGTCCCCCTACAATGAGCAGTTCTTC. It specifies CASRSGGSPYNEQFF.

The V and J genes are TRBV6-2 or TRBV6-3 and TRBJ2-3; D gene unclear. The CDR3 totals 19 residues. V lost 0 bases and J lost 0, with 19 bases in between. Germline-derived CDR1 and CDR2 are MNHEY and SVGEGT. In DNA form, the CDR3 reads TGTGCCAGCAGTTACTCGACGCAGGCAACCCGTACCAGCACAGATACGCAGTATTTT. Encoded protein: CASSYSTQATRTSTDTQYF.

This clonotype was recorded a few times. The rearrangement joins TRBV12-3 or TRBV12-4 to TRBJ2-1; D is possibly TRBD2 (5 bases). CDR3 length equals 14 residues. Trimming removed 0 bases from V and 13 bases from J, with 16 bases in between. The CDR3 reads CASSLAADWTPQFF. The CDR3 DNA is TGTGCCAGCAGTTTAGCCGCGGACTGGACCCCACAGTTCTTC.

This clonotype occurred a few times. The chain is built from TRBV14 and TRBJ1-1; 10 bases agree with TRBD1. Per the germline V gene, CDR1 is SGHDN and CDR2 is FVKESK. With V trimmed by 3 bases and J by 5 bases, 12 bases remained unmatched. This CDR3 has 17 amino acids. The CDR3 sequence is CASSHRSGTGVRTEAFF. The CDR3 DNA reads as TGTGCCAGCAGCCACCGATCCGGGACAGGGGTACGGACTGAAGCTTTCTTT.

The chain joins TRBV7-9 to TRBJ2-5; D is undetermined. From germline, CDR1 is SEHNR and CDR2 FQNEAQ (reference sequence). Trimming shortened V by 6 bases and J by 2 bases, and 16 bases separated the two germline ends. There are 15 residues in the CDR3. The CDR3 loop is CASRPILPGQETQYF. The CDR3 DNA reads TGTGCCAGCAGACCGATCTTACCCGGGCAAGAGACCCAGTACTTC.

A remark on this clonotype: A much larger clone differs by one base, so this may be a read error. CDR3 loop: CASSLAVNTGELFF. In DNA, the CDR3 is TGTGCCAGCAGCTTAGCGGTGAACACCGGGGAGCTGTTTTTT. The chain has TRBV7-2 and TRBJ2-2; D is uncertain. This CDR3 contains 14 residues. The ends were cut back, 0 bases at V and 1 base at J, with 3 bases in the middle. Germline V gene data show CDR1 as SGHTA and CDR2 as FQGNSA.

With respect to this clonotype: A much more abundant neighbour one base away suggests this may be a read error. The CDR3 does not end in the conserved phenylalanine or tryptophan, so this is likely a read error. Because the CDR3's place on the DNA is in doubt, the DNA is left out and the CDR3 is given as listed by TCRdb. V is TRBV2 and J is TRBJ2-1; TRBD2, the table's D call, was not compared with the DNA. The CDR3 has 12 residues if both end residues are counted. Germline V gene sequence: CDR1 SNHLY, CDR2 FYNNEI. The CDR3 sequence: CASSPNGVTIFI.

In this sample, this clonotype turned up a few times. The V call is TRBV5-4, the J call TRBJ2-1; 13 bases are a match to TRBD2. The germline V gene encodes CDR1 SGHNT and CDR2 YYREEE (reference sequence). V gave up 6 bases and J gave up 8 bases; unmatched junction bases: 5. The CDR3 extends over 14 amino acids. CDR3 sequence: CASTGLAGVHEQFF. DNA for the CDR3: TGTGCCAGCACCGGACTAGCGGGAGTGCATGAGCAGTTCTTC.

V usage is TRBV9 and J usage is TRBJ2-1, with TRBD1 identical over 11 bases. V lost 0 bases to trimming and J lost 6 bases; unmatched junction nucleotides: 5. Germline V gene lookup returns CDR1 SGDLS and CDR2 YYNGEE. This CDR3 comprises 16 residues. The CDR3 loop reads CASSVAGQGAINEQFF. The CDR3 nucleotides are TGTGCCAGCAGCGTAGCCGGACAGGGGGCTATCAATGAGCAGTTCTTC.

This clonotype has ten or more counts. The chain recombines TRBV6-1 with TRBJ1-5; the D is unclear. V was trimmed by 5 bases and J by 6 bases, leaving 11 bases between them. This CDR3 has 13 residues. Germline loops: CDR1 MNHNS, CDR2 SASEGT. CDR3 DNA sequence: TGTGCCAGCAGTTCAATCCCCAGTCAGCCCCAGCATTTT. Translation: CASSSIPSQPQHF.

The rearrangement joins TRBV28 to TRBJ1-2; TRBD1 aligns across 7 bases. CDR3 length: 13 amino acids. With V trimmed by 10 bases and J by 5 bases, 10 bases remained unmatched. CDR1 and CDR2 (germline): MDHEN, SYDVKM. CDR3 in DNA: TGTGCCATTAGTCTAGGGGGCAGTTATGGCTACACCTTC. Its translation: CAISLGGSYGYTF.

The J gene is TRBJ2-1, the V gene TRBV11-2; the D call may be TRBD1 or TRBD2 (5 bases each). Per the germline V gene, CDR1 is SGHAT and CDR2 is FQNNGV. Between the trimmed V and J ends, which lost 3 bases and 1 base, there was a span of 13 bases. CDR3 size: 16 residues. The CDR3 reads CASSFGTTTSYNEQFF. The CDR3 DNA follows: TGTGCCAGCAGCTTTGGGACCACCACATCCTACAATGAGCAGTTCTTC.

This clonotype showed up just a few times. The chain uses TRBV3-1 and TRBJ2-7; D possibly corresponds to TRBD1 (5 bases). This CDR3 is built from 12 residues. CDR1 and CDR2 from the germline V gene are LGHDT and YNNKEL (reference sequence). V lost 2 bases and J 4 bases, leaving 6 bases between the germline ends. Here the CDR3 reads CASSQRGYEQYF. The CDR3 DNA reads as TGTGCCAGCAGCCAAAGGGGATACGAGCAGTACTTC.

The chain is built from TRBV29-1 and TRBJ2-1; D call uncertain. Per the germline V gene, CDR1 is SQVTM and CDR2 is ANQGSEA. The CDR3 is made up of 9 amino acids. V was trimmed by 3 bases and J by 7 bases, leaving 1 base between them. The chain's CDR3 is CSVDNEQFF. The CDR3, as DNA: TGCAGCGTTGATAATGAGCAGTTCTTC.